The clone carrying this TCR beta chain was observed at least ten times. This specimen comes from a study of T cells in Graves' hyperthyroidism and ophthalmopathy. Amplification targeted TCR beta CDR3 regions from RNA transcripts. During a first-round RT-PCR of the TCR CDR3, the HTBI primer set was used. TCRdb reprocessed the multiplex PCR reads via MiXCR and lists one record per CDR3 protein. This table holds approximately 600,000 distinct CDR3 sequences, about a sixth found once. There are 17 residues in the CDR3. Trimming cost V 2 bases and J 5 bases, with 19 bases left between them. Germline V gene lookup returns CDR1 MNHNS and CDR2 SASEGT.

The chain links TRBV6-1 to TRBJ2-1; D ambiguous. What was sequenced was blood. This TCR was sampled from a woman between 25 and 40 years old with Graves' hyperthyroidism. The CDR3 loop is CASSEMIRTLGNNEQFF. CDR3 nucleotide sequence: TGTGCCAGCAGTGAAATGATTCGGACGTTAGGGAACAATGAGCAGTTCTTC.